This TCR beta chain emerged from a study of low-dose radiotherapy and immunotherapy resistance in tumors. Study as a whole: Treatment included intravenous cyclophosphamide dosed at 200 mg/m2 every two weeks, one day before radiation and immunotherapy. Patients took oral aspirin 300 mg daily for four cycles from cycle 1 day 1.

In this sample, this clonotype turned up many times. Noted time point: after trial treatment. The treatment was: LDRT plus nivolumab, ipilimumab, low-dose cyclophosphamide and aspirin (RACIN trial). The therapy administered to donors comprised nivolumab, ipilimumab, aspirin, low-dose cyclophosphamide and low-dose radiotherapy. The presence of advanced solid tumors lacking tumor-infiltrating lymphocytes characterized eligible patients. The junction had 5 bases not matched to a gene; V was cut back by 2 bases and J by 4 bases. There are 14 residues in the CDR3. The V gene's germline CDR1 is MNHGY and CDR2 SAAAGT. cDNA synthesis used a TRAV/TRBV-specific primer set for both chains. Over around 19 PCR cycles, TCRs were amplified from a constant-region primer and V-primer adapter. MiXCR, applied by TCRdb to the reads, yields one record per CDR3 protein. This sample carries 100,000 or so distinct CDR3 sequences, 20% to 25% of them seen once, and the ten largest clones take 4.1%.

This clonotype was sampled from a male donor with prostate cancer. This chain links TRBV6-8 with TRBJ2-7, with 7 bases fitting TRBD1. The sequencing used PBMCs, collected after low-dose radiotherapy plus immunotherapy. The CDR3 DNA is TGTGCCAGCAGTTACGGACGACAGGGTTACGAGCAGTACTTC. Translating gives CASSYGRQGYEQYF.